A single sample gave rise to the 20 T cell receptor beta chains below, sequenced in a study of T cell clones after liver transplantation. Measured with immunoSEQ multiplex PCR; TCRdb has only the in-frame clones, and not every one. The sample holds about 51,000 clones, 86% seen once. The sequencing here drew on CD8+ T cells from blood, taken 12 months after liver transplant. These receptors were obtained from a human patient who received a liver transplant. Some T cells may possibly be graft donor cells.

The chain couples TRBV4-1 to TRBJ1-1; a weak D match, TRBD1 (6 bases). Germline V gene data show CDR1 as MGHRA and CDR2 as YSYEKL. CDR3 length: 16 residues. Trimming stripped 0 bases from V and 1 base from J, with 12 bases between. The CDR3 reads CASSQDPRDKNTEAFF. In DNA form, the CDR3 reads TGCGCCAGCAGCCAAGACCCCCGGGACAAGAACACTGAAGCTTTCTTT.

The chain has TRBV9 and TRBJ2-7; D is ambiguous. CDR3 length: 14 amino acids. From germline, CDR1 is SGDLS and CDR2 YYNGEE. V was shortened by 2 bases and J by 4 bases, with 13 bases between the two germline ends. CDR3 sequence reads: CASSVLPGSYEQYF. The CDR3 coding sequence is TGTGCCAGCAGCGTCCTTCCCGGATCGTACGAGCAGTACTTC.

The chain uses TRBV9 and TRBJ1-4; D uncertain. Trimming shortened V by 0 bases and J by 5 bases, and 17 bases separated the two germline ends. The CDR3 runs 17 residues. Germline V gene lookup returns CDR1 SGDLS and CDR2 YYNGEE. CDR3 bases: TGTGCCAGCAGCGTAGCCCCCCAAAGTCAGCCAAATGAAAAACTGTTTTTT. Amino acid sequence: CASSVAPQSQPNEKLFF.

The J gene is TRBJ2-7, the V gene TRBV13; D is undetermined. With 5 bases removed from V and 0 bases from J, the gap between germline ends came to 11 bases. The CDR3 has 14 residues. Germline assignment: CDR1 PRHDT and CDR2 FYEKMQ (reference sequence). The CDR3 here is CASSPRTSSYEQYF. CDR3 DNA: TGTGCCAGCAGCCCCCGGACCAGCTCCTACGAGCAGTACTTC.

This clone was observed once. The chain uses TRBV20-1 and TRBJ2-7, with 7 bases matching TRBD2. V was pared by 8 bases and J by 0 bases, with 1 base of the junction left unmatched. Germline values: CDR1 DFQATT, CDR2 SNEGSKA (reference sequence). The CDR3 runs to 11 residues. CDR3 sequence reads: CSWDYSYEQYF. The DNA for the CDR3 is TGCAGTTGGGACTACTCCTACGAGCAGTACTTC.

This chain uses TRBV9 with TRBJ2-7; 10 nucleotides line up with TRBD1. CDR1 is SGDLS, CDR2 YYNGEE, per germline. CDR3 length equals 15 residues. J lost 2 bases, V lost 4 bases, and 6 bases had no gene match. The CDR3 DNA follows: TGTGCCAGCAGCTTAACGGGACAGGGGCCCTACGAGCAGTACTTC. This gives the protein CASSLTGQGPYEQYF. Using reference TRBV9 and TRBJ2-7 for the parts outside the CDR3, the full variable domain is DSGVTQTPKHLITATGQRVTLRCSPRSGDLSVYWYQQSLDQGLQFLIQYYNGEERAKGNILERFSAQQFPDLHSELNLSSLELGDSALYFCASSLTGQGPYEQYFGPGTRLTVT.

The chain employs TRBV7-2 and TRBJ2-7; the D is unclear. CDR1 is SGHTA, CDR2 FQGNSA, per germline. This CDR3 has 14 residues. Trimming took off 0 bases at V and 4 bases at J, with 10 bases between the two ends. The chain's CDR3 is CASSLARNFYEQYF. CDR3 sequence (DNA): TGTGCCAGCAGCTTAGCGAGAAATTTTTACGAGCAGTACTTC.

J is TRBJ2-1 and V is TRBV5-1; D unclear. Germline V gives CDR1 SGHRS, CDR2 YFSETQ. The CDR3 contains 15 residues. V lost 5 bases to trimming and J lost 9 bases, with 21 bases between them. The CDR3 spells CASRPWAAAGGEQFF. In nucleotides, the CDR3 is TGCGCCAGCAGGCCTTGGGCAGCCGCAGGTGGTGAGCAGTTCTTC.

The J gene is TRBJ1-1, the V gene TRBV27, with D possibly being TRBD1 (5 bases). Trimming cost V 6 bases and J 5 bases, with 16 bases left between them. This CDR3 has 14 amino acids. Germline V CDR1 and CDR2: MNHEY, SMNVEV (reference sequence). The CDR3 loop reads CASRLQGGRTEAFF. The CDR3, as DNA: TGTGCCAGCAGGCTCCAGGGAGGTAGGACTGAAGCTTTCTTT.

This clone was counted a single time. This chain joins TRBV11-2 and TRBJ2-1, with 10 bases aligning to TRBD2. The CDR3 consists of 17 residues. Germline V gene data show CDR1 as SGHAT and CDR2 as FQNNGV. J gave up 0 bases and V 5 bases, and 7 bases lay outside the gene matches. In DNA, the CDR3 is TGTGCCAGCAGCGCTCCGGGACTAGCGAACTCCTACAATGAGCAGTTCTTC. This encodes CASSAPGLANSYNEQFF.

This chain uses TRBV19 with TRBJ2-1; 14 bases fit TRBD2. Unmatched junction bases numbered 6, after V lost 1 base and J lost 7 bases. CDR1 and CDR2 (germline): LNHDA, SQIVND (reference sequence). The CDR3 is 17 residues long. The CDR3 sequence is CASSIVRLAGGLNEQFF. The CDR3 DNA sequence: TGTGCCAGTAGTATAGTTAGACTAGCGGGAGGGCTGAATGAGCAGTTCTTC.

This clone has a single count. The chain couples TRBV29-1 to TRBJ2-6; D may be TRBD1 (6 bases). Germline V lookup: CDR1 SQVTM, CDR2 ANQGSEA. This CDR3 is 15 amino acids long. Trimming shortened V by 5 bases and J by 0 bases, and 11 bases separated the two germline ends. The CDR3 protein is CSVYGQNSGANVLTF. The CDR3 coding sequence is TGCAGCGTTTATGGACAGAACTCTGGGGCCAACGTCCTGACTTTC.

V gene TRBV7-8 combines with J gene TRBJ2-7, with 7 bases lining up with TRBD1. The CDR3 loop spans 11 amino acids. Trimming cost V 6 bases and J 5 bases; bases outside gene matches: 1. The V gene's germline CDR1 is SGHVS and CDR2 FQNEAQ. The CDR3 spells CASRTGNEQYF. In DNA form, the CDR3 reads TGTGCCAGCAGGACAGGGAACGAGCAGTACTTC.

The rearrangement joins TRBV29-1 to TRBJ1-1; no clear D. Germline V gene data show CDR1 as SQVTM and CDR2 as ANQGSEA. With 6 bases removed from V and 0 bases from J, the gap between germline ends came to 11 bases. The CDR3 length is 13 residues. Here the CDR3 DNA reads TGCAGCGTCGAGGCGGGGTTGAACACTGAAGCTTTCTTT. It translates to CSVEAGLNTEAFF.

The CDR3 DNA is TGTGCCAGCAGTTATCTAACGGGACAGGGTAGGACTGAAGCTTTCTTT. Translated: CASSYLTGQGRTEAFF. The V call is TRBV27, the J call TRBJ1-1; 9 bases agree with TRBD1. Germline V CDR1 and CDR2: MNHEY, SMNVEV (reference sequence). The CDR3 sequence is 16 residues long. J gave up 5 bases and V 4 bases, and 11 bases lay outside the gene matches.

This chain joins TRBV5-1 and TRBJ1-3, with a possible D match to TRBD1 (6 bases). V lost 0 bases and J 3 bases, leaving 10 bases between the germline ends. CDR1 and CDR2 (germline): SGHRS, YFSETQ. The CDR3 is made up of 15 amino acids. CDR3 sequence (DNA): TGCGCCAGCAGCTTGGACAGGGCTAATGGAAACACCATATATTTT. Its translation: CASSLDRANGNTIYF. Using reference TRBV5-1 and TRBJ1-3 for the parts outside the CDR3, the full variable domain is KAGVTQTPRYLIKTRGQQVTLSCSPISGHRSVSWYQQTPGQGLQFLFEYFSETQRNKGNFPGRFSGRQFSNSRSEMNVSTLELGDSALYLCASSLDRANGNTIYFGEGSWLTVV.

The rearrangement joins TRBV4-2 to TRBJ1-1, with D tentatively TRBD1 (5 bases). Germline V lookup: CDR1 LGHNA, CDR2 YNFKEQ. This CDR3 region has 15 residues. V lost 4 bases and J lost 3, with 15 bases in between. The CDR3 protein is CASSLSGGGDTEAFF. DNA for the CDR3: TGTGCCAGCAGCCTTTCCGGGGGTGGGGACACTGAAGCTTTCTTT.

The J gene is TRBJ2-7, the V gene TRBV7-9; D is undetermined. Trimming removed 3 bases at V and 0 bases at J, with 12 bases between. CDR1 is SEHNR, CDR2 FQNEAQ, per germline (reference sequence). The CDR3 spans 15 residues. The CDR3 region has the DNA TGTGCCAGCAGCTTGGCCAGAAAGAGCTCCTACGAGCAGTACTTC. This encodes CASSLARKSSYEQYF.

The V call is TRBV9, the J call TRBJ1-3; D gene uncertain. Trimming removed 0 bases from V and 4 bases from J, with 11 bases in between. The germline CDR1 and CDR2 sequences are SGDLS and YYNGEE. The CDR3 consists of 15 residues. The DNA for the CDR3 is TGTGCCAGCAGCGTAGGCACCTCCTTGGGAAACACCATATATTTT. As protein: CASSVGTSLGNTIYF.

The V and J genes are TRBV7-2 and TRBJ2-7; D is ambiguous. The length of the CDR3 is 12 residues. Germline V CDR1 and CDR2: SGHTA, FQGNSA. Between the trimmed V and J ends, which lost 3 bases and 4 bases, there was a span of 7 bases. The CDR3 region is CASSFKGYEQYF. Written as DNA, the CDR3 is TGTGCCAGCAGCTTTAAGGGATACGAGCAGTACTTC.